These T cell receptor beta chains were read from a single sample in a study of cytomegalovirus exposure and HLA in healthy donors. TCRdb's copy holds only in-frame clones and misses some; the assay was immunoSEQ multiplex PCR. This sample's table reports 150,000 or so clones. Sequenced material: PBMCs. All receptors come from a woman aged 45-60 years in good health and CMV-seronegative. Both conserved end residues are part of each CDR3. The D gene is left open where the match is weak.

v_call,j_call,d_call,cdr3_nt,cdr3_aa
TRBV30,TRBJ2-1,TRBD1,TGTGCCTGGACGAACGACAGGGGGGACGGGAATGAGCAGTTCTTC,CAWTNDRGDGNEQFF
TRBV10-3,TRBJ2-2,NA,TGTGCCATCAGTGAGGAGAGAGAGGTCGGGGAGCTGTTTTTT,CAISEEREVGELFF
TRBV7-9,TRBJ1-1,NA,TGTGCCAGCAGCCCGGTGGGGGGGGTACTAGGGGAAGCTTTCTTT,CASSPVGGVLGEAFF
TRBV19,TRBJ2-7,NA,TGTGCCAGTAGTATAGATCGGGCCAGGGTCTACGAGCAGTACTTC,CASSIDRARVYEQYF
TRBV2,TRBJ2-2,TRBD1,TGTGCCAGCAGGCTACAGGGGTCCGGGGAGCTGTTTTTT,CASRLQGSGELFF
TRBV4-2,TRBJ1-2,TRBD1,TGTGCCAGCAGCCTCCCGGGACAGTATGGCTACACCTTC,CASSLPGQYGYTF
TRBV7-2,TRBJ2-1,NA,TGTGCCAGCAGCTTCAGTCCAACCCTGGTGCAGTTCTTC,CASSFSPTLVQFF
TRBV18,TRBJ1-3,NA,TGTGCCAGCTCACCCGATCGGGGGGTTACTGGAAACACCATATATTTT,CASSPDRGVTGNTIYF
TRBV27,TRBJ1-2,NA,TGTGCCAGCAGGTCGGACAGTAGCTATGGCTACACCTTC,CASRSDSSYGYTF
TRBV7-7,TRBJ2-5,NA,TGTGCTAGCAGCCGATCCGGGATCCAAGAGACCCAGTACTTC,CASSRSGIQETQYF
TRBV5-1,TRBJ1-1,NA,TGCGCCAGCAGCTTGATAGCCGGGACTGAAGCTTTCTTT,CASSLIAGTEAFF
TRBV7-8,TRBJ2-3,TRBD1,TGTGCCAGCAGTGTGGACAGGGTTTGGACTTTACTCACAGATACGCAGTATTTT,CASSVDRVWTLLTDTQYF
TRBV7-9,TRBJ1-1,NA,TGTGCCAGCGACCCGGGGAGGAACACTGAAGCTTTCTTT,CASDPGRNTEAFF
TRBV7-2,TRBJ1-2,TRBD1,TGTGCCAGCAGCTCGCTCACCACCGGGACAGATTATGGCTACACCTTC,CASSSLTTGTDYGYTF
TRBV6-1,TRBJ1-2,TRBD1,TGTGCCAGCAGGGAGGGACAGGCCTATGGCTACACCTTC,CASREGQAYGYTF
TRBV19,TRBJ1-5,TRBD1,TGTGCCAGTAGTATAGCGGGACAGGGGTTTTTTAGAAGCAATCAGCCCCAGCATTTT,CASSIAGQGFFRSNQPQHF
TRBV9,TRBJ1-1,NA,TGTGCCAGCAGCGTAGACCCGGGGATGTCAAGGAACACTGAAGCTTTCTTT,CASSVDPGMSRNTEAFF
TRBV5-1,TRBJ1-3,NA,TGCGCCAGCAGCTTGGGGGGGGAGAACACCATATATTTT,CASSLGGENTIYF
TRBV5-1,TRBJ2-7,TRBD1,TGCGCCAGCAGCTTGGACAGGGGGCCTTCCTACGAGCAGTACTTC,CASSLDRGPSYEQYF
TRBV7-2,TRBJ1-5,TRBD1,TGTGCCAGCAGCTTGCGGACAGGGGCATATCAGCCCCAGCATTTT,CASSLRTGAYQPQHF
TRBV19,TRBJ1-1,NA,TGTGCCAGTAGTATTGCAGTGAACACTGAAGCTTTCTTT,CASSIAVNTEAFF
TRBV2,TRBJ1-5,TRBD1,TGTGCCAGCAGTGGGACAGGGGGCGATCAGCCCCAGCATTTT,CASSGTGGDQPQHF
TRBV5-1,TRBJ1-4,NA,TGCGCCAGCAGCCTGCAGGGGTTGGCTAATGAAAAACTGTTTTTT,CASSLQGLANEKLFF
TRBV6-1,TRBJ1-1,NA,TGTGCCAGCAGTGGTGGCAGAAACACTGAAGCTTTCTTT,CASSGGRNTEAFF
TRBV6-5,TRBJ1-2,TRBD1,TGTGCCAGCAGTTACTCGACAGGGTTTAACTATGGCTACACCTTC,CASSYSTGFNYGYTF
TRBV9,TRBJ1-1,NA,TGTGCCAGCAGCCCACCACAGGGACGAGGAACTGAAGCTTTCTTT,CASSPPQGRGTEAFF
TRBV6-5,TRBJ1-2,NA,TGTGCCAGCAGTTACTCGAGCAGGGCAAATGGCTACACCTTC,CASSYSSRANGYTF
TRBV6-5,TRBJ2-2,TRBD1,TGTGCCAGCAGGATCAGGGGGTTCGGCACCGGGGAGCTGTTTTTT,CASRIRGFGTGELFF
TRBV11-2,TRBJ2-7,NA,TGTGCCAGCAGCTCTACGGTTGGAGGCGAGCAGTACTTC,CASSSTVGGEQYF